This TCR beta chain was retrieved from a study of blood T cell repertoires in COVID-19. Sequencing used immunoSEQ multiplex PCR; TCRdb keeps in-frame clones, though not all of them. Of tens of thousands of clones in the sample, 75% to 85% were seen once. The CDR3 runs 15 residues. Germline V gene lookup returns CDR1 SGDLS and CDR2 YYNGEE. With V trimmed by 4 bases and J by 3 bases, 9 bases remained unmatched. Source material: peripheral blood. The chain joins TRBV9 to TRBJ1-2; TRBD1 matches at 7 bases. This sequence was found in a human donor in a cohort sampled during active COVID-19. The CDR3 loop reads CASSTRQGAYYGYTF. CDR3 nucleotides: TGTGCCAGCAGCACGCGACAGGGCGCCTACTATGGCTACACCTTC.